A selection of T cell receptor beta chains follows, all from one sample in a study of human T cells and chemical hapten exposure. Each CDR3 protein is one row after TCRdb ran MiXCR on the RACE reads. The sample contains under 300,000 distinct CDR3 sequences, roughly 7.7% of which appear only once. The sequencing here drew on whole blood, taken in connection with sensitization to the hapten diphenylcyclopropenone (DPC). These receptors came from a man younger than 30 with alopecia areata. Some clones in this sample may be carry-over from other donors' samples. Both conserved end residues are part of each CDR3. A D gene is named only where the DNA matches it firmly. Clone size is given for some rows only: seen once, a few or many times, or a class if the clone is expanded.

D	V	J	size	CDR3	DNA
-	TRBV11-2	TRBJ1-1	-	CASTEIDGSLGAFF	TGTGCCAGCACCGAAATAGACGGGTCCCTCGGAGCTTTCTTT
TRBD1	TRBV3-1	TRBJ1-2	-	CASSHSRDSYGYTF	TGTGCCAGCAGCCATAGCCGGGACAGCTATGGCTACACCTTC
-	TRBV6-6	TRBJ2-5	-	CASSYEHPETQYF	TGTGCCAGCAGTTATGAACATCCGGAGACCCAGTACTTC
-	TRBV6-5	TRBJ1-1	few	CASSLTRDRTEAFF	TGTGCCAGCAGTTTAACCAGGGATCGCACTGAAGCTTTCTTT
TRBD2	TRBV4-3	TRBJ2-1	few	CASSQDSLLAGENEQFF	TGCGCCAGCAGCCAAGATAGCCTCCTAGCGGGGGAAAATGAGCAGTTCTTC
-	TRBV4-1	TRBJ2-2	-	CASSQGLFTGELFF	TGCGCCAGCAGCCAGGGACTCTTCACCGGGGAGCTGTTTTTT
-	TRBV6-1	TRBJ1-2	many	CASSVQGPYGYTF	TGTGCCAGCAGTGTACAGGGACCCTATGGCTACACCTTC
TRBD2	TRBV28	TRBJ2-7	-	CASRGHASGSTYEQYF	TGTGCCAGCAGGGGCCATGCTAGCGGGAGTACATACGAGCAGTACTTC
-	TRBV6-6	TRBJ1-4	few	CASSFGGGREKLFF	TGTGCCAGCAGTTTCGGCGGGGGCAGGGAAAAACTGTTTTTT
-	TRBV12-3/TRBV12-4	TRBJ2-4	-	CASSFGSLAKNIQYF	TGTGCCAGCAGTTTTGGGTCTCTAGCCAAAAACATTCAGTACTTC
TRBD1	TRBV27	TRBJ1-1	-	CASSLSWDRGRTEAFF	TGTGCCAGCAGTTTATCGTGGGACAGGGGAAGGACTGAAGCTTTCTTT
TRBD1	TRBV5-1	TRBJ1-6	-	CASSWGDRGVYSPLHF	TGCGCCAGCAGCTGGGGGGACAGGGGAGTTTATTCACCCCTCCACTTT
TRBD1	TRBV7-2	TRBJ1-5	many	CASSLTGGGNQPQHF	TGTGCCAGCAGCTTAACAGGGGGCGGCAATCAGCCCCAGCATTTT
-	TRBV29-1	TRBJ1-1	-	CSVLPIEAFF	TGCAGCGTTCTACCAATTGAAGCTTTCTTT
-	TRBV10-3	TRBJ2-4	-	CAISEQGAKNIQYF	TGTGCCATCAGTGAACAGGGTGCCAAAAACATTCAGTACTTC
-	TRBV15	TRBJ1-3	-	CATSRESQGVNTIYF	TGTGCCACCAGCAGAGAATCGCAGGGCGTAAACACCATATATTTT
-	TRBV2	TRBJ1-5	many	CASARTVSNQPQHF	TGTGCCAGCGCCAGGACAGTAAGCAATCAGCCCCAGCATTTT
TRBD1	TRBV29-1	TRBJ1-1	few	CSVEIYRGPEAFF	TGCAGCGTTGAAATCTACAGGGGCCCTGAAGCTTTCTTT
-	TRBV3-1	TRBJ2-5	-	CASSLRWGRRETQYF	TGTGCCAGCAGCCTAAGGTGGGGGAGGAGAGAGACCCAGTACTTC
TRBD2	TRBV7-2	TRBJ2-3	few	CASSLALLVAGAGDTQYF	TGTGCCAGCAGCTTAGCGCTATTGGTAGCGGGGGCCGGGGATACGCAGTATTTT
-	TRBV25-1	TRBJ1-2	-	CASSGTGLGGYTF	TGTGCCAGCAGTGGAACCGGATTAGGCGGCTACACCTTC
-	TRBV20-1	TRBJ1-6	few	CSAPWTDHNSPLHF	TGCAGTGCGCCCTGGACAGATCATAATTCACCCCTCCACTTT
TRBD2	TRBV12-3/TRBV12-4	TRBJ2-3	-	CASSLGASGRTDTQYF	TGTGCCAGCAGTTTAGGGGCTAGCGGCCGCACAGATACGCAGTATTTT
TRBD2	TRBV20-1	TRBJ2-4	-	CSARSGGKKNIQYF	TGCAGTGCTCGAAGCGGGGGGAAAAAAAACATTCAGTACTTC
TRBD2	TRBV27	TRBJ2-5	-	CASSSTIIGTSGAVLRETQYF	TGTGCCAGCAGTTCTACCATCATAGGGACTAGCGGCGCGGTCTTAAGAGAGACCCAGTACTTC
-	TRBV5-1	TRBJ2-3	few	CASSSRATTDTQYF	TGCGCCAGCAGCTCCCGGGCCACCACAGATACGCAGTATTTT
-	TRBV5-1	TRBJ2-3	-	CASSAGQPDTDTQYF	TGCGCCAGCAGCGCTGGACAGCCGGACACAGATACGCAGTATTTT
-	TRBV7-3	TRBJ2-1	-	CASSQHPGPYNEQFF	TGTGCCAGCAGCCAACATCCGGGACCTTACAATGAGCAGTTCTTC
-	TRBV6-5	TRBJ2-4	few	CASRTVGNIQYF	TGTGCCAGCAGAACGGTGGGAAACATTCAGTACTTC
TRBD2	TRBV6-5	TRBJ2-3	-	CASSYRTSSSTDTQYF	TGTGCCAGCAGTTACAGGACTAGCTCCAGCACAGATACGCAGTATTTT
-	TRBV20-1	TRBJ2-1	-	CSARDLESYNEQFF	TGCAGTGCTAGAGATCTGGAAAGCTACAATGAGCAGTTCTTC
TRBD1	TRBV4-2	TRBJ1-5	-	CASSQDRGTDQPQHF	TGTGCCAGCAGCCAAGATCGCGGGACAGACCAGCCCCAGCATTTT
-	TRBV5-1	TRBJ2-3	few	CASSLAKGTDTQYF	TGCGCCAGCAGCTTGGCCAAGGGCACAGATACGCAGTATTTT
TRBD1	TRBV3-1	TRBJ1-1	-	CASSPWTGGMNTEAFF	TGTGCCAGCAGCCCATGGACAGGGGGTATGAACACTGAAGCTTTCTTT
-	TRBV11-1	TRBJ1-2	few	CASSAGTNYGYTF	TGTGCCAGCAGCGCCGGGACAAACTATGGCTACACCTTC
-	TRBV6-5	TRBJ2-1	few	CASPRWRTTSNEQFF	TGTGCCAGTCCCAGGTGGCGTACCACCTCGAATGAGCAGTTCTTC
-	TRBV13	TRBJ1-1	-	CASSPDSGMNTEAFF	TGTGCCAGCAGCCCGGACTCGGGGATGAACACTGAAGCTTTCTTT
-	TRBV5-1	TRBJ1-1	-	CASSDKGATEAFF	TGCGCCAGCAGCGATAAAGGAGCCACTGAAGCTTTCTTT
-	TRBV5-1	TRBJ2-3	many	CASSLWGASTDTQYF	TGCGCCAGCAGCTTGTGGGGGGCTAGCACAGATACGCAGTATTTT
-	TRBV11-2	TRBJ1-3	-	CASSIINKPPGNTIYF	TGTGCCAGCAGTATAATTAACAAGCCACCCGGAAACACCATATATTTT
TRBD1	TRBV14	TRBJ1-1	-	CASTRTGDNQYTEAFF	TGTGCCAGCACCCGGACAGGGGACAACCAATACACTGAAGCTTTCTTT
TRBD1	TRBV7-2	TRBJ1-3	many	CASSLGGQGGNTIYF	TGTGCCAGCAGCTTAGGTGGACAGGGGGGAAACACCATATATTTT
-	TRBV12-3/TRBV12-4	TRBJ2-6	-	CASSFVAGANVLTF	TGTGCCAGCAGTTTCGTGGCTGGGGCCAACGTCCTGACTTTC
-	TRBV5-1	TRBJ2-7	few	CASSLDGGNYEQYF	TGCGCCAGCAGCTTGGACGGCGGTAACTACGAGCAGTACTTC
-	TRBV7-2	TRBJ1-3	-	CASSFRDIGSSGNTIYF	TGTGCCAGCAGCTTTCGGGACATCGGAAGCTCTGGAAACACCATATATTTT
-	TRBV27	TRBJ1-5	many	CASSFGPWGNQPQHF	TGTGCCAGCAGTTTCGGGCCTTGGGGCAATCAGCCCCAGCATTTT